Listed here are 14 T cell receptor beta chains from one sample, sequenced in a study of monozygotic twins with inflammatory bowel disease. TCRdb re-analyzed the 5' RACE reads; it lists each CDR3 protein once, without DNA. This repertoire comprises a few hundred thousand distinct CDR3 sequences; its ten largest clones make up approximately 5.9%. Sequenced input: blood. The receptor set was obtained from a human donor with ulcerative colitis or Crohn's disease, or a healthy co-twin of an affected twin (not recorded which).

The rearrangement uses TRBV30 and TRBJ1-2; TCRdb gives TRBD1 as the D gene, but with no DNA this cannot be confirmed. The CDR3 totals 14 residues. Germline values: CDR1 GTSNPN, CDR2 SVGIG (reference sequence). This CDR3 is CAWSDRQWNYGYTF. Complete variable domain (other parts from reference TRBV30 and TRBJ1-2): SQTIHQWPATLVQPVGSPLSLECTVEGTSNPNLYWYRQAAGRGLQLLFYSVGIGQISSEVPQNLSASRPQDRQFILSSKKLLLSDSGFYLCAWSDRQWNYGYTFGSGTRLTVV.

This chain uses TRBV7-2 with TRBJ1-2; TCRdb names TRBD1, which stays unverified in the absence of DNA. Germline CDR1 reads SGHTA; CDR2 reads FQGNSA. The CDR3 is made up of 16 amino acids. The CDR3 loop is CASSLGSPQGAWGYTF.

The rearrangement links TRBV27 to TRBJ2-2; lacking DNA, the TRBD2 call made by TCRdb goes unchecked. The CDR3 runs 21 residues. Germline V gene sequence: CDR1 MNHEY, CDR2 SMNVEV (reference sequence). This CDR3 is CASSLYTSGRSDFVFAGELFF.

The chain uses TRBV18 and TRBJ1-2. CDR1 and CDR2 (germline): KGHSH, LQKENI. The CDR3 extends over 12 amino acids. The CDR3 is CASSRTVDGYTF.

This chain joins TRBV7-9 and TRBJ2-5; TCRdb gives TRBD2 as the D gene, but with no DNA this cannot be confirmed. Germline V CDR1 and CDR2: SEHNR, FQNEAQ (reference sequence). The CDR3 runs 13 residues. The CDR3: CASMKGLKETQYF.

The chain uses TRBV12-3 or TRBV12-4 and TRBJ2-2. The CDR3 consists of 12 residues. CDR3 amino acids: CAGRDRAGELFF.

Here the CDR3 reads CASRSTGASYEQYF. The chain uses TRBV28 and TRBJ2-7; TCRdb's D call of TRBD1 is untestable without DNA. CDR1 is MDHEN, CDR2 SYDVKM, per germline. This CDR3 contains 14 residues.

This chain's CDR3 is CASAPSSGRTYEQYF. The chain couples TRBV25-1 to TRBJ2-7; the D gene TCRdb calls, TRBD2, cannot be checked with no DNA. The CDR3 is 15 residues long. In germline, CDR1 is MGHDK, CDR2 SYGVNS.

The genes are TRBV4-3 and TRBJ2-1. CDR1 is LGHNA, CDR2 YSLEER, per germline. CDR3 length: 16 residues. CDR3 amino acids: CASSQDPELGYNEQFF.

V is TRBV6-1 and J is TRBJ1-5; lacking DNA, the TRBD1 call made by TCRdb goes unchecked. CDR3 length: 17 residues. CDR1 is MNHNS, CDR2 SASEGT, per germline. The CDR3 protein is CASSENKAGVSNQPQHF.

The chain links TRBV20-1 to TRBJ2-3. This CDR3 contains 15 residues. From germline, CDR1 is DFQATT and CDR2 SNEGSKA (reference sequence). The chain's CDR3 is CSARSEPRVTDTQYF.

The rearrangement links TRBV27 to TRBJ1-2; the TRBD1 assignment by TCRdb is unverifiable without DNA. This CDR3 is built from 14 residues. CDR1 is MNHEY and CDR2 is SMNVEV in the germline V gene (reference sequence). Here the CDR3 reads CASSSPTGKPGYTF.

The J gene is TRBJ2-7, the V gene TRBV7-2. Germline V CDR1 and CDR2: SGHTA, FQGNSA. The CDR3 is made up of 12 amino acids. The CDR3 loop is CASTENPSQQYF.

The V call is TRBV10-3, the J call TRBJ2-3; TCRdb lists TRBD1, though no DNA is available to test this call. Germline CDR1 ENHRY, CDR2 SYGVKD. The CDR3 contains 13 residues. This CDR3 reads CAINRAFTDTQYF.